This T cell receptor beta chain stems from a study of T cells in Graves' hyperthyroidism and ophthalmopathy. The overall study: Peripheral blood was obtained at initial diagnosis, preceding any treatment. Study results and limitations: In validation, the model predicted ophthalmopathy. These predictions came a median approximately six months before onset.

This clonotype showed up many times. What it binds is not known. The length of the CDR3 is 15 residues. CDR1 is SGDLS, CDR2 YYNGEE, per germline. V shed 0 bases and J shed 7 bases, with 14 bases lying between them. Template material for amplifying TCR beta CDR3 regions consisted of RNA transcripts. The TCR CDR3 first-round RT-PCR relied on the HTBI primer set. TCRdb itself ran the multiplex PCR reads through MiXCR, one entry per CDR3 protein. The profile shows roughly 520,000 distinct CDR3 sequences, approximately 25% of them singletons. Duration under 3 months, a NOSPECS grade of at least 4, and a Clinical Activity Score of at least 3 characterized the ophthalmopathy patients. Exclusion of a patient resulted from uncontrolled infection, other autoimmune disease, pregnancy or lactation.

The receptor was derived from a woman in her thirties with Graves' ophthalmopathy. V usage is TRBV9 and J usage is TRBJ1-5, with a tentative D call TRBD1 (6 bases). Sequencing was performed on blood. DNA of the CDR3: TGTGCCAGCAGCGTAGGATCAGGGGCCGGGCAGCCCCAGCATTTT. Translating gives CASSVGSGAGQPQHF.